This T cell receptor beta chain derives from a study of shared clonotypes between healthy human individuals. Study-level information: Serving as donors were a couple of women and a few men, whose ages spanned 18 to 49.

Naivety among CD8 cells was defined by CD45RO negativity and positive CCR7 selection, thereby excluding terminally differentiated effector memory CD45RA+ cells. V was cut by 6 bases and J by 4 bases, with 18 bases left in between. Germline V gene lookup returns CDR1 SQVTM and CDR2 ANQGSEA. CDR3 length: 14 amino acids. This clone was detected only a few times. Assay: immunoSEQ multiplex PCR; the TCRdb copy retains only in-frame clones and omits some. The sample yields hundreds of thousands of clones, 85% to 95% seen once. Sequenced material: naive CD8+ T cells sorted from blood. The TCR sequence derives from a woman under 40 in good health. This chain joins TRBV29-1 and TRBJ1-2; D ambiguous. CDR3 amino acids: CSVWSGNAGYGYTF. The CDR3 DNA sequence: TGCAGCGTCTGGAGCGGCAATGCGGGCTATGGCTACACCTTC.